The clone carrying this T cell receptor (beta chain) was observed a handful of times. A single record per CDR3 protein comes from TCRdb applying MiXCR to the 5' RACE reads. The repertoire has about 330,000 distinct CDR3 sequences, about 4% of them found once; the top ten carry approximately 23%. The data stem from a study of T cells after yellow fever vaccination. Germline V lookup: CDR1 SEHNR, CDR2 FQNEAQ (reference sequence). Trimming took off 3 bases at V and 6 bases at J, with 17 bases between the two ends. The CDR3 length is 16 residues. The chain employs TRBV7-9 and TRBJ1-4; no clear D. This TCR was recovered from a young man who received the YFV17D yellow fever vaccine. The sequencing here drew on PBMCs, taken 5 days after the yellow fever booster vaccination. The CDR3 reads CASSLRLSWEDEKLFF. CDR3 DNA sequence: TGTGCCAGCAGCTTGCGCCTGTCCTGGGAAGATGAAAAACTGTTTTTT. The variable domain in full, completed from reference TRBV7-9 and TRBJ1-4, reads DTGVSQNPRHKITKRGQNVTFRCDPISEHNRLYWYRQTLGQGPEFLTYFQNEAQLEKSRLLSDRFSAERPKGSFSTLEIQRTEQGDSAMYLCASSLRLSWEDEKLFFGSGTQLSVL.